This T cell receptor (beta chain) comes out of a study of T cells expressing NK-cell markers. Across the whole study: The authors derived TCR beta repertoires from sorted CD3+CD56+NKG2C+, CD3+CD56+NKG2C- and CD3+CD56-NKG2C+ T cells. Overall study results and limits: As a fraction of CD8+ T cells, dominant NKG2C+ clonotypes reached roughly 1.0-7.5% in six donors.

TCRdb reprocessed the 5' RACE reads, with one entry per CDR3 protein and no DNA. There are approximately 420,000 distinct CDR3 sequences in the sample, with roughly a tenth held by the top ten. The V gene's germline CDR1 is SQVTM and CDR2 ANQGSEA. This CDR3 contains 15 residues. As for this clonotype: Its cognate antigen is unknown.

Sequenced sample: blood T cells: a sorted CD56 or NKG2C T cell subset, CD4+ or CD8+ T cells, or bulk PBMC T cells (not recorded which). The rearrangement joins TRBV29-1 to TRBJ2-6; the D call from TCRdb, TRBD2, cannot be confirmed without DNA. This TCR came from a woman in her forties or fifties in good health. The CDR3: CSVRGGIAGANVLTF.